Shown below are 20 T cell receptor beta chains from a single sample sequenced in a study. Via MiXCR, TCRdb re-called the RT-PCR reads, giving one row per CDR3 protein. Among approximately 6,000 distinct CDR3 sequences, just over 90% were seen once, and the ten largest hold roughly 7.7%. Sequencing was done on a sample of memory CD4+ T cells from blood. The source is a female donor in good health, serving as a healthy control.

On this clonotype: Because the library targeted alpha chains, this beta chain is an off-target read whose size means little. The chain links TRBV7-2 to TRBJ1-2; 7 bases line up with TRBD1. Germline lookup yields CDR1 SGHTA and CDR2 FQGNSA. This CDR3 comprises 15 residues. V shed 7 bases, J shed 4 bases, and the junction held 12 bases outside the gene matches. CDR3 DNA sequence: TGTGCCAGCACCACCGTTCCGGGACAGAGCTATGGCTACACCTTC. It yields the protein CASTTVPGQSYGYTF.

Note on this clonotype: A library made for alpha chains picked up this beta chain off target, so its size means little. This chain links TRBV12-3 or TRBV12-4 with TRBJ1-1; 7 nucleotides match TRBD1. The CDR3 totals 13 residues. With V trimmed by 5 bases and J by 4 bases, 4 bases remained unmatched. The CDR3 region has the DNA TGTGCCAGCAGTCTATCAGGGGGCACTGAAGCTTTCTTT. It translates to CASSLSGGTEAFF.

About this clonotype: This beta chain came through as a stray read in a library set up for alpha chains, and its size says little. The chain recombines TRBV29-1 with TRBJ1-2; D gene uncertain. The V gene lost 3 bases and the J gene lost 8 bases, with 16 bases spanning the gap. Looked up from germline, CDR1 is SQVTM and CDR2 is ANQGSEA. This CDR3 comprises 13 residues. CDR3 sequence: CSVEPSSGRGYTF. In DNA, the CDR3 is TGCAGCGTTGAGCCGAGTTCAGGCAGGGGCTACACCTTC.

About this clonotype: With the library built for alpha chains, this beta chain is off target and its frequency is not meaningful. CDR3 loop: CASSFRDRTYEQYF. The CDR3 nucleotides are TGTGCCAGCAGCTTCCGGGACAGAACCTACGAGCAGTACTTC. The J gene is TRBJ2-7, the V gene TRBV11-2, with 7 positions matching TRBD1. Germline values: CDR1 SGHAT, CDR2 FQNNGV. V was pared by 3 bases and J by 2 bases, with 4 bases of the junction left unmatched. The length of the CDR3 is 14 residues.

Points on this clonotype: This beta chain is a stray sequence in a library constructed for alpha chains; its clone size is not meaningful. The chain joins TRBV4-3 to TRBJ2-1, with 9 nucleotides matching TRBD1. CDR3 length: 21 residues. Germline V CDR1 and CDR2: LGHNA, YSLEER. V lost 3 bases, J lost 8 bases, and 26 bases stayed unmatched. In DNA, the CDR3 is TGCGCCAGCAGCCATTGGACAGGGGTACTCTCAGGGCTAGCGGAAACTCATGAGCAGTTCTTC. Residues: CASSHWTGVLSGLAETHEQFF.

In this sample, this clonotype turned up once. A library made for alpha chains picked up this beta chain off target, so its size means little. CDR3 amino acids: CASRGPSGSSYNEQFF. CDR3 coding DNA: TGTGCCAGCAGGGGTCCTAGCGGGAGCTCCTACAATGAGCAGTTCTTC. The chain employs TRBV6-5 and TRBJ2-1, with 10 bases fitting TRBD2. The length of the CDR3 is 16 residues. Germline V CDR1 and CDR2: MNHEY, SVGAGI. J gave up 0 bases and V 6 bases, and 5 bases lay outside the gene matches.

A remark on this clonotype: This beta chain is a stray sequence in a library constructed for alpha chains; its clone size is not meaningful. The chain employs TRBV6-2 or TRBV6-3 and TRBJ2-5, with D possibly matching TRBD1 (5 bases). Trimming removed 0 bases from V and 4 bases from J, with 12 bases in between. Germline V gene sequence: CDR1 MNHEY, CDR2 SVGEGT. The CDR3 extends over 15 amino acids. The CDR3 sequence: CASSYSAWGGETQYF. CDR3 coding DNA: TGTGCCAGCAGTTACTCGGCTTGGGGCGGAGAGACCCAGTACTTC.

Comments on this clonotype: This beta chain is a stray read from a library made for alpha chains; its abundance is not meaningful. The rearrangement links TRBV24-1 to TRBJ2-7, with 7 nucleotides matching TRBD1. V shed 0 bases, J shed 5 bases, and the junction held 0 bases outside the gene matches. The CDR3 is 13 residues long. CDR1 and CDR2 from the germline V gene are KGHDR and SFDVKD. Here the CDR3 reads CATSDLQGDEQYF. CDR3 in DNA: TGTGCCACCAGTGATTTGCAGGGGGACGAGCAGTACTTC.

In regard to this clonotype: This beta chain is an unintended read in a library built for alpha chains; its size means little. The rearrangement joins TRBV29-1 to TRBJ2-3; no definite D call. CDR3 length: 13 amino acids. Germline V lookup: CDR1 SQVTM, CDR2 ANQGSEA. Trimming cost V 1 base and J 2 bases, with 7 bases left between them. The CDR3 nucleotides read TGCAGCGTTGAAGGCAGAAACACAGATACGCAGTATTTT. Amino acids: CSVEGRNTDTQYF.

As regards this clonotype: This beta chain slipped into a library made for alpha chains as a stray read, so its size is not meaningful. The chain couples TRBV20-1 to TRBJ1-5; no clear D. This CDR3 contains 14 residues. Trimming shortened V by 3 bases and J by 0 bases, and 9 bases separated the two germline ends. In germline, CDR1 is DFQATT, CDR2 SNEGSKA (reference sequence). The CDR3 DNA reads TGCAGTGCTAGGTCGACTTATAGCAATCAGCCCCAGCATTTT. It specifies CSARSTYSNQPQHF.

This clonotype is a singleton in its sample. In a library made to pick up alpha chains, this beta chain is a stray read with a size that means little. The chain carries TRBV10-3 and TRBJ1-2; possible D gene TRBD1, 6 bases. Germline assignment: CDR1 ENHRY and CDR2 SYGVKD. V gave up 7 bases and J gave up 4 bases, with 19 bases separating them. The CDR3 is 15 residues long. The CDR3: CAITKDSPPGYGYTF. CDR3 coding DNA: TGTGCCATCACTAAGGACAGTCCCCCTGGCTATGGCTACACCTTC.

About this clonotype itself: This beta chain was picked up by a library intended for alpha chains and is off target, so its count carries little meaning. The chain links TRBV7-9 to TRBJ2-3; the match to TRBD1 covers 9 bases. Germline CDR1 reads SEHNR; CDR2 reads FQNEAQ (reference sequence). J was trimmed by 6 bases and V by 4 bases; bases with no gene match: 8. This CDR3 has 15 amino acids. CDR3 amino acids: CASSSRTGASDTQYF. The CDR3 DNA follows: TGTGCCAGCAGCTCTCGGACAGGGGCTTCTGATACGCAGTATTTT.

A remark on this clonotype: Since it is a stray read in a library aimed at alpha chains, this beta chain has a size that is not meaningful. This chain joins TRBV28 and TRBJ2-1; 11 bases fit TRBD2. CDR1 is MDHEN, CDR2 SYDVKM, per germline. Germline trimming cut 6 bases from V and 4 bases from J; bases unmatched to any gene: 5. This CDR3 has 15 amino acids. CDR3 in DNA: TGTGCCAGCAGAACCCCTAGCGGGAGGTACAATGAGCAGTTCTTC. This encodes CASRTPSGRYNEQFF.

In regard to this clonotype: The library was designed around alpha chains, so this beta chain is a stray read whose abundance carries little weight. CDR3 loop: CSARAPGLADPENIQYF. The CDR3 nucleotides are TGCAGTGCTAGAGCACCGGGACTAGCGGATCCGGAAAACATTCAGTACTTC. This chain uses TRBV20-1 with TRBJ2-4, with TRBD2 identical over 11 bases. Germline trimming cut 1 base from V and 5 bases from J; bases unmatched to any gene: 10. Germline V gene lookup returns CDR1 DFQATT and CDR2 SNEGSKA (reference sequence). This CDR3 contains 17 residues.

Remarks on this clonotype: With the library built for alpha chains, this beta chain is off target and its frequency is not meaningful. The gene calls are TRBV29-1 and TRBJ2-2; 7 bases fit TRBD1. With V trimmed by 5 bases and J by 2 bases, 5 bases remained unmatched. Germline V CDR1 and CDR2: SQVTM, ANQGSEA. The length of the CDR3 is 14 residues. CDR3 sequence reads: CSVRGQDNTGELFF. Written as DNA, the CDR3 is TGCAGCGTTCGCGGACAGGACAACACCGGGGAGCTGTTTTTT.

On this clonotype itself: Within a library made for alpha chains, this beta chain is off target, and its count is uninformative. This rearrangement joins TRBV4-3 to TRBJ1-4, with unresolved D. The CDR3 is 12 amino acids. Trimming took off 5 bases at V and 2 bases at J, with 3 bases between the two ends. The V gene's germline CDR1 is LGHNA and CDR2 YSLEER. The CDR3 here is CASSSTNEKLFF. CDR3 bases: TGCGCCAGCAGCAGCACTAATGAAAAACTGTTTTTT.

To note about this clonotype: A library made for alpha chains picked up this beta chain off target, so its size means little. The CDR3 nucleotides are TGTGCCACCAGCAGTATCGGAGGGGGCAATGAGCAGTTCTTC. It is translated as CATSSIGGGNEQFF. The chain employs TRBV15 and TRBJ2-1; either TRBD1 or TRBD2 may supply D (6 bases each). Between the trimmed V and J ends, which lost 3 bases and 6 bases, there was a span of 12 bases. This CDR3 spans 14 amino acids. Germline CDR1 is LNHNV and CDR2 is YYDKDF (reference sequence).

As to this clonotype: This beta chain slipped into a library made for alpha chains as a stray read, so its size is not meaningful. The CDR3 DNA is TGTGCCAGCAGTCCTCCGGGACAGGGGGCCTACGAGCAGTACTTC. Translation gives CASSPPGQGAYEQYF. The rearrangement uses TRBV12-3 or TRBV12-4 and TRBJ2-7, with 11 bases aligning to TRBD1. The CDR3 has 15 amino acids. V shed 5 bases, J shed 2 bases, and the junction held 5 bases outside the gene matches.

Details on this clonotype: As an off-target read in a library built for alpha chains, this beta chain has a frequency of little significance. CDR3 DNA: TGCGCCAGCAGACCCGGACACGGCACCGGGGAGCTGTTTTTT. This translates into CASRPGHGTGELFF. J is TRBJ2-2 and V is TRBV4-3; D is possibly TRBD1 (5 bases). V was clipped by 6 bases and J by 4 bases, with 12 bases between them. The germline CDR1 and CDR2 sequences are LGHNA and YSLEER. The CDR3 runs 14 residues.

Worth noting for this clonotype: Little can be read into the size of this beta chain, an off-target read in a library designed for alpha chains. V usage is TRBV20-1 and J usage is TRBJ2-7, with TRBD2 matching over 8 bases. Germline CDR1 reads DFQATT; CDR2 reads SNEGSKA (reference sequence). Germline trimming cut 3 bases from V and 7 bases from J; bases unmatched to any gene: 14. The CDR3 length is 15 residues. The CDR3, as DNA: TGCAGTGCTAGCCTAACCCACGGGGGGGCGCGGGAGCAGTACTTC. The encoded protein is CSASLTHGGAREQYF.